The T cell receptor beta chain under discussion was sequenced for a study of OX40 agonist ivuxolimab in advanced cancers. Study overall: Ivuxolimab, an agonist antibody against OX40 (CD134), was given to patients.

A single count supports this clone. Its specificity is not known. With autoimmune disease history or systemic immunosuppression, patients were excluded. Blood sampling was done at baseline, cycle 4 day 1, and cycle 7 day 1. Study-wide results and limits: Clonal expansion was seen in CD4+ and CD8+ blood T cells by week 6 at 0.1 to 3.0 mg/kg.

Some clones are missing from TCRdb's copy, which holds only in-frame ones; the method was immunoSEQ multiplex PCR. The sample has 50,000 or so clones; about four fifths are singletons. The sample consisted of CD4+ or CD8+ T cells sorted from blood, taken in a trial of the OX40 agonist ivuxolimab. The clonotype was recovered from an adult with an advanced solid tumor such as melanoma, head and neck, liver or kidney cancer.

In DNA form, the CDR3 reads TGTGCCAGTAGTATAGACCCATATAGCAATCAGCCCCAGCATTTT. It specifies CASSIDPYSNQPQHF. J is TRBJ1-5 and V is TRBV19; D unresolved. The CDR3 sequence is 15 residues long. Trimming took off 0 bases at V and 0 bases at J, with 6 bases between the two ends. Germline assignment: CDR1 LNHDA and CDR2 SQIVND (reference sequence).